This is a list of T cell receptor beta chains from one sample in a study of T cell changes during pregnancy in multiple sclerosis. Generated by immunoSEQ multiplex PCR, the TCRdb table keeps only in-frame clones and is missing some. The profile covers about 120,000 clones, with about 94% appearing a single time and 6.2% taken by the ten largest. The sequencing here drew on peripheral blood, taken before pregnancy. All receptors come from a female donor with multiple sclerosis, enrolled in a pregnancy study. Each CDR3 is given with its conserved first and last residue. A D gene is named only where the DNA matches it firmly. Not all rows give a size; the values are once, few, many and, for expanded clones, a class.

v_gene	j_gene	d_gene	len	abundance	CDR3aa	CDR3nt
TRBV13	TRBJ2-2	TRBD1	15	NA	CASFGQGQNTGELFF	TGTGCCAGCTTCGGACAGGGCCAGAACACCGGGGAGCTGTTTTTT
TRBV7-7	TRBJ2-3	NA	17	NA	CASSPLVGGAGADTQYF	TGTGCCAGCAGCCCCCTCGTGGGGGGGGCCGGAGCAGATACGCAGTATTTT
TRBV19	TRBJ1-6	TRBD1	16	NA	CASSTAGTGENSPLHF	TGTGCCAGTAGTACAGCCGGGACAGGGGAAAATTCACCCCTCCACTTT
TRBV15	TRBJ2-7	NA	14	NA	CATSPRTVPYEQYF	TGTGCCACCAGCCCCCGGACAGTCCCCTACGAGCAGTACTTC
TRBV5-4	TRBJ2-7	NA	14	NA	CASSPWTNSYEQYF	TGTGCCAGCAGCCCATGGACTAACTCCTACGAGCAGTACTTC
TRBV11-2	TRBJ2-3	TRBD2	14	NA	CASSSLAKADTQYF	TGTGCCAGCAGCTCACTAGCGAAGGCAGATACGCAGTATTTT
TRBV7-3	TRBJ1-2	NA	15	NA	CASSPSTKSHYGYTF	TGTGCCAGCAGCCCCTCGACAAAATCCCACTATGGCTACACCTTC
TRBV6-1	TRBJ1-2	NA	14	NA	CASSDGPYGSGYTF	TGTGCCAGCAGTGATGGGCCCTACGGCTCCGGCTACACCTTC
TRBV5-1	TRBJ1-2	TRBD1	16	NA	CASSLASGTANYGYTF	TGCGCCAGCAGCTTGGCCTCCGGGACAGCGAACTATGGCTACACCTTC
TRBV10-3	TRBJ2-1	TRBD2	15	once	CAASSGRPSYNEQFF	TGTGCCGCCAGTAGCGGGAGACCCTCCTACAATGAGCAGTTCTTC
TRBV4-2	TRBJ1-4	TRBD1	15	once	CASSHHRGSNEKLFF	TGTGCCAGCAGCCATCACAGGGGCTCTAATGAAAAACTGTTTTTT
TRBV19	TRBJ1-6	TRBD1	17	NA	CASSMARDRGTNSPLHF	TGTGCCAGTAGTATGGCTCGGGACAGGGGCACCAATTCACCCCTCCACTTT
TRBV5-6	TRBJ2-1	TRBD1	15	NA	CASSSRTGVVHEQFF	TGTGCCAGCAGCTCAAGGACAGGGGTGGTCCATGAGCAGTTCTTC
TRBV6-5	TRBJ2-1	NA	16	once	CASSYSPDYSYNEQFF	TGTGCCAGCAGTTACTCGCCTGACTACTCCTACAATGAGCAGTTCTTC
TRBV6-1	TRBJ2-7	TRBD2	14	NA	CASSSSGTIYEQYF	TGTGCCAGCAGTTCTAGCGGGACAATTTACGAGCAGTACTTC
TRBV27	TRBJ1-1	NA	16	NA	CASKGGPWGREAEAFF	TGTGCCAGCAAAGGAGGGCCGTGGGGCAGGGAGGCTGAAGCTTTCTTT
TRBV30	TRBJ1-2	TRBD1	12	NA	CAWSVTRGLSTF	TGTGCCTGGAGTGTAACCAGGGGGCTTTCCACCTTC
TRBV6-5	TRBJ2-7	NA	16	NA	CASSYSPRASSYEQYF	TGTGCCAGCAGTTACTCGCCCAGGGCCAGCTCCTACGAGCAGTACTTC
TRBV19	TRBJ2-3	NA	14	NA	CASSTDISTDTQYF	TGTGCCAGTAGTACCGACATTAGCACAGATACGCAGTATTTT
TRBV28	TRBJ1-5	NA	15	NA	CASSPPRVGNQPQHF	TGTGCCAGCAGCCCTCCCAGGGTCGGGAATCAGCCCCAGCATTTT
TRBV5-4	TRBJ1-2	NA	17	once	CASSLGPKGMELGGYTF	TGTGCCAGCAGCTTGGGGCCGAAGGGGATGGAACTCGGTGGCTACACCTTC
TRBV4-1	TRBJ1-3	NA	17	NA	CASSQLPSGGAGNTIYF	TGCGCCAGCAGCCAATTACCTTCCGGGGGAGCTGGAAACACCATATATTTT
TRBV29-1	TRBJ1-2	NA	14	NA	CSVGVTESNYGYTF	TGCAGCGTTGGGGTGACAGAGTCTAACTATGGCTACACCTTC
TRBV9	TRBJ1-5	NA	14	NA	CASSPGRINQPQHF	TGTGCCAGCAGCCCCGGCAGGATCAATCAGCCCCAGCATTTT
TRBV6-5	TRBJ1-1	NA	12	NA	CASSRQGREAFF	TGTGCCAGCAGTCGGCAGGGGCGCGAAGCTTTCTTT
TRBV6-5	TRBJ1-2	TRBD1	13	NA	CASSYRQGGGYTF	TGTGCCAGCAGTTACCGACAGGGGGGCGGCTACACCTTC
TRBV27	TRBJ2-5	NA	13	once	CASSLAGVGTQYF	TGTGCCAGCAGTTTAGCAGGGGTTGGGACCCAGTACTTC
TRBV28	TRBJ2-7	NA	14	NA	CASRDHTGIDEQYF	TGTGCCAGCAGGGATCATACAGGGATCGACGAGCAGTACTTC
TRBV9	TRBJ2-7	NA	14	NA	CASSVGTFVSEQYF	TGTGCCAGCAGCGTCGGGACTTTCGTGTCCGAGCAGTACTTC
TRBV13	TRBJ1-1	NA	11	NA	CASKNRAEAFF	TGTGCCAGCAAAAATCGGGCTGAAGCTTTCTTT
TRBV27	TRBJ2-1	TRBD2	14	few	CASRSGSTYNEQFF	TGTGCCAGTCGTAGCGGGAGCACCTACAATGAGCAGTTCTTC
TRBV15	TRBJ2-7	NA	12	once	CATSIGQLEQYF	TGTGCCACCAGCATAGGACAGCTCGAGCAGTACTTC
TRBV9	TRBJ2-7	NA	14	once	CASSVFGGPYEQYF	TGTGCCAGCAGCGTATTTGGAGGGCCCTACGAGCAGTACTTC
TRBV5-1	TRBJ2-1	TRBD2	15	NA	CASSPEGTSGSEQFF	TGCGCCAGCAGCCCGGAAGGGACTAGCGGCTCCGAGCAGTTCTTC
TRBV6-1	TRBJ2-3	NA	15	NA	CASITTRLPTDTQYF	TGTGCCAGCATTACGACTAGGTTGCCCACAGATACGCAGTATTTT
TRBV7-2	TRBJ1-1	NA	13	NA	CASSYSNTGQAFF	TGTGCCAGCAGCTACTCGAATACAGGGCAGGCTTTCTTT
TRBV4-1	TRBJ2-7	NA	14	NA	CASSQDLTVYEQYF	TGCGCCAGCAGCCAAGACCTGACAGTCTACGAGCAGTACTTC
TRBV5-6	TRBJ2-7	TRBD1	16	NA	CASSLGPGQGLLEQYF	TGTGCCAGCAGTCTGGGACCGGGACAGGGCTTGTTAGAGCAGTACTTC
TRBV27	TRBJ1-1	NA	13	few	CASMGHQNTEAFF	TGTGCCAGCATGGGACATCAGAACACTGAAGCTTTCTTT
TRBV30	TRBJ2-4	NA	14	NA	CAWSVSIGVSIQYF	TGTGCCTGGAGTGTATCCATCGGGGTTAGCATTCAGTACTTC
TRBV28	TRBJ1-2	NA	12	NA	CASTPSHYGYTF	TGTGCCAGCACCCCCTCCCACTATGGCTACACCTTC
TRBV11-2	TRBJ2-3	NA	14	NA	CASNKAGVTDTQYF	TGTGCCAGCAATAAAGCGGGCGTAACAGATACGCAGTATTTT
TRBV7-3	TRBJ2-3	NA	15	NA	CASSPRGTSTDTQYF	TGTGCCAGCAGCCCCCGGGGGACTAGCACAGATACGCAGTATTTT
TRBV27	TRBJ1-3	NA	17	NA	CASSLSGEGADGNTIYF	TGTGCCAGCAGTTTAAGTGGTGAAGGGGCGGATGGAAACACCATATATTTT
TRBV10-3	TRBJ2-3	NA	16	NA	CAISEFRETSTDTQYF	TGTGCCATCAGTGAGTTCCGGGAGACTAGCACAGATACGCAGTATTTT
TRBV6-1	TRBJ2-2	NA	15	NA	CASRSGTGNTGELFF	TGTGCCAGCAGAAGCGGGACAGGGAACACCGGGGAGCTGTTTTTT
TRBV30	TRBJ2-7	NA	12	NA	CAWSRTRYEQYF	TGTGCCTGGAGCCGGACACGCTACGAGCAGTACTTC
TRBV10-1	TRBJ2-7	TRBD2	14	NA	CASSEGLAEYEQYF	TGCGCCAGCAGTGAAGGACTAGCGGAGTACGAGCAGTACTTC
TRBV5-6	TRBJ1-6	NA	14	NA	CASSPRSNWSPLHF	TGTGCCAGCAGCCCGCGAAGTAACTGGTCACCCCTCCACTTT
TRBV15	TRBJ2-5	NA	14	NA	CATSREGGVETQYF	TGTGCCACCAGCAGAGAAGGGGGAGTTGAGACCCAGTACTTC
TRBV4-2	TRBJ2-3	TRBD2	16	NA	CASSQDPRGGLDTQYF	TGTGCCAGCAGCCAAGACCCGCGGGGGGGCTTGGATACGCAGTATTTT
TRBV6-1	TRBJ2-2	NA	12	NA	CASKVAAGELFF	TGTGCCAGCAAGGTAGCGGCCGGGGAGCTGTTTTTT
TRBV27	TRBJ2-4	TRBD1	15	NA	CASNLIDREKNIQYF	TGTGCCAGCAACCTAATCGACAGGGAAAAAAACATTCAGTACTTC
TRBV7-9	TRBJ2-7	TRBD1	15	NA	CASSLGLQGTYEQYF	TGTGCCAGCAGCTTAGGCTTACAGGGGACCTACGAGCAGTACTTC
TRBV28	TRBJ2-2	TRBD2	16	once	CASSSPTSGGPGELFF	TGTGCCAGCAGTTCCCCGACTAGCGGGGGTCCCGGGGAGCTGTTTTTT